Following are 14 T cell receptor beta chains from one sample sequenced in a study of beta chain features in type 1 diabetes. Reverse transcription of all isolated RNA meant that expressed TCRB transcripts were sequenced. Clones were read by immunoSEQ multiplex PCR, and TCRdb kept only the in-frame ones, dropping some. The repertoire has a few hundred thousand clones, about 16% of them found once; the top ten carry under 0.02%. Sequencing input: naive CD4+ T cells from blood. These TCRs come from a young woman in good health.

Only a few counts were recorded for this clone. V and J are TRBV5-1 and TRBJ2-7; 10 bases are a match to TRBD2. CDR1 SGHRS and CDR2 YFSETQ come from the germline V gene. V was clipped by 6 bases and J by 6 bases; unmatched bases: 15. The CDR3 runs to 16 residues. Here the CDR3 DNA reads TGCGCCAGCACCCTCCCGGGGACTAGCGCGGCCGCCGAGCAGTACTTC. Its translation is CASTLPGTSAAAEQYF.

The rearrangement uses TRBV5-6 and TRBJ2-3; D may be TRBD2 (6 bases). Germline values: CDR1 SGHDT, CDR2 YYEEEE. V lost 2 bases and J lost 6, with 10 bases in between. The CDR3 is 13 amino acids. CDR3 sequence (DNA): TGTGCCAGCAGCTTCTCGGCGGGGGATACGCAGTATTTT. This gives the protein CASSFSAGDTQYF.

This clone was recorded a few times. The V call is TRBV2, the J call TRBJ2-5, with 7 bases lining up with TRBD1. The CDR3 is made up of 11 amino acids. CDR1 SNHLY and CDR2 FYNNEI come from the germline V gene. Trimming at V came to 9 bases and at J to 5 bases, leaving 3 bases not matched to a gene. The CDR3 is CARRQGETQYF. Written as DNA, the CDR3 is TGTGCCAGGAGACAGGGTGAGACCCAGTACTTC.

The chain joins TRBV30 to TRBJ2-1, with 10 nucleotides matching TRBD2. V lost 3 bases to trimming and J lost 5 bases; unmatched junction nucleotides: 7. CDR1 is GTSNPN, CDR2 SVGIG, per germline (reference sequence). The CDR3 runs to 15 residues. The CDR3, as DNA: TGTGCCTGGAGCGTAGCGGGAGGTTCACACAATGAGCAGTTCTTC. Translating it yields CAWSVAGGSHNEQFF. Combining the CDR3 with reference TRBV30 and TRBJ2-1 gives the whole variable domain SQTIHQWPATLVQPVGSPLSLECTVEGTSNPNLYWYRQAAGRGLQLLFYSVGIGQISSEVPQNLSASRPQDRQFILSSKKLLLSDSGFYLCAWSVAGGSHNEQFFGPGTRLTVL.

The chain uses TRBV2 and TRBJ2-7, with 8 nucleotides matching TRBD1. Germline trimming cut 6 bases from V and 3 bases from J; bases unmatched to any gene: 10. Germline loops: CDR1 SNHLY, CDR2 FYNNEI. The CDR3 length is 15 residues. This CDR3 reads CASRKDRVLYYEQYF. Written as DNA, the CDR3 is TGTGCCAGCAGAAAGGACAGGGTGCTTTACTACGAGCAGTACTTC.

This clone has just a few counts. V usage is TRBV29-1 and J usage is TRBJ1-2; D ambiguous. With 5 bases removed from V and 5 bases from J, the gap between germline ends came to 18 bases. This CDR3 has 14 amino acids. Germline V gene lookup returns CDR1 SQVTM and CDR2 ANQGSEA. The CDR3 loop reads CSVRRVRVGYGYTF. In nucleotides, the CDR3 is TGCAGCGTTCGGAGGGTCCGGGTTGGGTATGGCTACACCTTC.

This clone was observed a handful of times. The CDR3 loop reads CATSREGTSGNREQFF. DNA for the CDR3: TGTGCCACCAGCAGAGAAGGGACTAGCGGGAACAGGGAGCAGTTCTTC. This chain uses TRBV15 with TRBJ2-1; TRBD2 aligns across 13 bases. The CDR3 spans 16 residues. The V gene's germline CDR1 is LNHNV and CDR2 YYDKDF (reference sequence). V was clipped by 0 bases and J by 10 bases; unmatched bases: 6.

This clone was counted between two and nine times. The gene calls are TRBV29-1 and TRBJ2-3, with no clear D. The CDR3 runs to 13 residues. Germline V lookup: CDR1 SQVTM, CDR2 ANQGSEA. Trimming removed 0 bases at V and 3 bases at J, with 7 bases between. This chain's CDR3 is CSVEDPLTDTQYF. Written as DNA, the CDR3 is TGCAGCGTTGAAGATCCACTGACAGATACGCAGTATTTT.

This clone came up a few times. The genes are TRBV7-2 and TRBJ2-7; no clear D gene. Germline lookup yields CDR1 SGHTA and CDR2 FQGNSA. V was cut by 1 base and J by 2 bases, with 6 bases left in between. The CDR3 is 13 amino acids. Here the CDR3 DNA reads TGTGCCAGCAGCTTAGAGACAACCTACGAGCAGTACTTC. It is translated as CASSLETTYEQYF.

CDR3 sequence: CASSDRGVNTEAFF. In nucleotides, the CDR3 is TGTGCCAGCAGTGACAGGGGAGTGAACACTGAAGCTTTCTTT. The genes are TRBV28 and TRBJ1-1; 8 nucleotides line up with TRBD1. CDR1 is MDHEN, CDR2 SYDVKM, per germline. Germline trimming cut 5 bases from V and 0 bases from J; bases unmatched to any gene: 2. The CDR3 is 14 residues long.

The chain employs TRBV5-1 and TRBJ1-1; tentatively, D is TRBD1 (5 bases). V lost 3 bases, J lost 8 bases, and 14 bases lay in between. Germline values: CDR1 SGHRS, CDR2 YFSETQ. This CDR3 comprises 13 residues. The CDR3, as DNA: TGCGCCAGCAGCTACAGGACCCCAGGGGAAGCTTTCTTT. This codes for CASSYRTPGEAFF.

This clone was detected only a few times. V is TRBV7-9 and J is TRBJ2-7, with a possible D match to TRBD1 (5 bases). Germline V gene data show CDR1 as SEHNR and CDR2 as FQNEAQ (reference sequence). The CDR3 consists of 14 residues. The V gene lost 1 base and the J gene lost 5 bases, with 12 bases spanning the gap. For the CDR3, the DNA is TGTGCCAGCAGCTTAGTGGCAGGGATCGACGAGCAGTACTTC. Its translation is CASSLVAGIDEQYF.

This chain uses TRBV27 with TRBJ1-2; the match to TRBD1 covers 8 bases. Trimming at V came to 8 bases and at J to 0 bases, leaving 5 bases not matched to a gene. The germline gives CDR1 MNHEY, CDR2 SMNVEV (reference sequence). The CDR3 sequence is 14 residues long. This CDR3 is CASGRQGSNYGYTF. CDR3 DNA: TGTGCCAGCGGAAGACAGGGGTCTAACTATGGCTACACCTTC.

The chain uses TRBV5-1 and TRBJ2-3; 8 bases are a match to TRBD2. V lost 5 bases to trimming and J lost 6 bases; unmatched junction nucleotides: 8. The CDR3 runs 14 residues. The germline V gene encodes CDR1 SGHRS and CDR2 YFSETQ. The chain's CDR3 is CASRLAANADTQYF. In nucleotides, the CDR3 is TGCGCCAGCAGACTAGCGGCCAATGCGGATACGCAGTATTTT.